This entry is about one TCR beta chain. Its specificity is unknown. The data were obtained in a study of T-cell memory formation after mild COVID-19. Study overall: TCR clusters showed largely donor specificity. General study results and limits: Clones from the second wave (peaking day 37) had unconfirmed SARS-CoV-2 specificity.

From 5'RACE with constant-segment primers came TCR alpha and TCR beta cDNA libraries that carried sample barcodes and UMIs. TCRdb re-analysed the 5' RACE reads in MiXCR, keeping a single row per CDR3 protein. Seen here are 150,000 to 200,000 distinct CDR3 sequences, 20% to 25% observed once, and the top ten hold roughly 23%. The CDR3 extends over 16 amino acids. V gave up 5 bases and J gave up 6 bases, with 20 bases separating them. The clonotype originates from an adult woman who had mild COVID-19 (a few samples of this study predate the infection). Cell type and time point are not known. Material: PBMCs or a T cell subset sorted from them (not recorded which). The chain has TRBV12-3 or TRBV12-4 and TRBJ2-4, with D possibly being TRBD2 (6 bases). CDR3 coding DNA: TGTGCCAGCAGTCCTAGAGCGCCCTTGCGGGGAAACATTCAGTACTTC. Encoded protein: CASSPRAPLRGNIQYF.